This T cell receptor (beta chain) was obtained from a study of T cell responses to AZD1222 COVID-19 vaccine. Concerning this clone: The antigen remains unidentified.

The CDR3 loop spans 11 amino acids. V dropped 6 bases and J dropped 1 base, with 3 bases sitting between them. Germline lookup yields CDR1 MDHEN and CDR2 SYDVKM. Whole-study findings and limits: Donors were mostly white British, more females; clonal diversity possibly underestimated. Just 5 to 7 people given AZD1222 tested seropositive at baseline. Vaccine-associated CD4 TCRs ranged over spike, dominating at 160-218 and 743-854. Repertoires were sampled only after the peak T cell response.

Produced via immunoSEQ multiplex PCR; TCRdb's table is partial and in-frame only. The sample has more than 100,000 clones, around 87% seen once; the top ten hold under 3%. J is TRBJ1-2 and V is TRBV28; D uncertain. The starting material was peripheral blood, obtained 28 days after the second AZD1222 dose. This receptor was identified in an adult who received the AZD1222 COVID-19 vaccine. CDR3 sequence: CASSINYGYTF. The CDR3 nucleotides are TGTGCCAGCAGCATTAACTATGGCTACACCTTC.